This T cell receptor (beta chain) appears in the sequencing data of a study of OX40 agonist ivuxolimab in advanced cancers. Regarding the study as a whole: At 0.1 to 3.0 mg/kg, clonal expansion of CD4+ and CD8+ blood T cells had occurred by week 6. More expanded clones were found, on average, in CD8+ than in CD4+ T cells.

Assay used: immunoSEQ multiplex PCR; TCRdb lists only in-frame clones, some missing. The table lists 75,000 to 90,000 clones, around nine tenths of them singletons, with more than 0.95% in the top ten. Turning to this clone: Antigen: not known.

The V end lost 1 base, the J end lost 0 bases, and 11 bases lay between the germline ends. The CDR3 is 16 amino acids. Germline loops: CDR1 SEHNR, CDR2 FQNEAQ (reference sequence). This chain uses TRBV7-9 with TRBJ2-3, with a weak D call TRBD2 (6 bases). This specimen consisted of CD4+ or CD8+ T cells sorted from blood, obtained in a trial of the OX40 agonist ivuxolimab. This sequence was found in an adult with an advanced solid tumor such as melanoma, head and neck, liver or kidney cancer. CDR3 region: CASSLDIGTSTDTQYF. CDR3 in DNA: TGTGCCAGCAGCTTAGATATAGGGACTAGCACAGATACGCAGTATTTT.